These 10 T cell receptor beta chains originate from one sample sequenced in a study of cytomegalovirus exposure and HLA in healthy donors. PCR used 60 Vbeta primers and 13 Jbeta primers. Using immunoSEQ multiplex PCR, the repertoire was profiled, and TCRdb retains in-frame clones only, with some absent. The sample holds approximately 290,000 clones, under 90% seen once. The material sequenced was PBMCs. The source of these receptors is a girl aged 2 to 9 in good health and CMV-seronegative.

The V gene is TRBV28, the J gene TRBJ2-7; the D gene is possibly TRBD1 (6 bases). The CDR3 spans 19 residues. The germline V gene has CDR1 MDHEN and CDR2 SYDVKM. V lost 3 bases and J 7 bases, leaving 31 bases between the germline ends. CDR3 in amino acids: CASSFLTTNRVPPLWEQYF. In DNA form, the CDR3 reads TGTGCCAGCAGTTTTCTCACTACAAACAGGGTCCCCCCGTTGTGGGAGCAGTACTTC. The variable domain in full, completed from reference TRBV28 and TRBJ2-7, reads DVKVTQSSRYLVKRTGEKVFLECVQDMDHENMFWYRQDPGLGLRLIYFSYDVKMKEKGDIPEGYSVSREKKERFSLILESASTNQTSMYLCASSFLTTNRVPPLWEQYFGPGTRLTVT.

The gene calls are TRBV7-9 and TRBJ2-2, with 13 bases that match TRBD2. Germline assignment: CDR1 SEHNR and CDR2 FQNEAQ (reference sequence). The CDR3 covers 17 residues. V was pared by 5 bases and J by 3 bases, with 6 bases of the junction left unmatched. The DNA for the CDR3 is TGTGCCAGCAGCCCCCGGACTAGCGGGAGCTACACCGGGGAGCTGTTTTTT. Amino acid sequence: CASSPRTSGSYTGELFF.

A remark on this clone: This sample includes further DNA sequences coding for the same CDR3. The chain joins TRBV6-5 to TRBJ2-7; D remains unclear. The CDR3 runs to 11 residues. The ends were cut back, 7 bases at V and 4 bases at J, with 8 bases in the middle. Germline V CDR1 and CDR2: MNHEY, SVGAGI. As DNA, the CDR3 is TGTGCCAGCACCTCCGGGTACGAGCAGTACTTC. The encoded protein is CASTSGYEQYF.

The chain joins TRBV6-1 to TRBJ2-5; 8 bases map to TRBD2. V was pared by 7 bases and J by 5 bases, with 6 bases of the junction left unmatched. Germline CDR1 MNHNS, CDR2 SASEGT. CDR3 length equals 13 residues. The CDR3 bases are TGTGCCAGCACCAGACTAGCGACGGAGACCCAGTACTTC. Its translation: CASTRLATETQYF.

The V and J genes are TRBV5-4 and TRBJ1-2; D not resolved. Germline loops: CDR1 SGHNT, CDR2 YYREEE (reference sequence). V lost 0 bases and J 6 bases, leaving 6 bases between the germline ends. This CDR3 has 12 residues. The CDR3: CASSLARDGYTF. CDR3 DNA sequence: TGTGCCAGCAGCTTGGCTCGGGATGGCTACACCTTC. The whole variable domain, remainder taken from reference TRBV5-4 and TRBJ1-2, is ETGVTQSPTHLIKTRGQQVTLRCSSQSGHNTVSWYQQALGQGPQFIFQYYREEENGRGNFPPRFSGLQFPNYSSELNVNALELDDSALYLCASSLARDGYTFGSGTRLTVV.

This clone was observed a handful of times. The V and J genes are TRBV5-6 and TRBJ1-2; D gene ambiguous. CDR3 length equals 17 residues. Trimming removed 2 bases at V and 4 bases at J, with 21 bases between. Germline CDR1 SGHDT, CDR2 YYEEEE. This chain's CDR3 is CASSFDAPRHRPYGYTF. CDR3 bases: TGTGCCAGCAGCTTTGACGCTCCGCGACACCGGCCCTATGGCTACACCTTC.

The chain employs TRBV28 and TRBJ2-1; D possibly corresponds to TRBD1 (5 bases). Germline V CDR1 and CDR2: MDHEN, SYDVKM. Between the trimmed V and J ends, which lost 5 bases and 12 bases, there was a span of 14 bases. This CDR3 has 12 amino acids. CDR3 DNA: TGTGCCAGCAGTCGACAGAGGTTCGGGCAGTTCTTC. Encoded protein: CASSRQRFGQFF. The full variable domain, in which reference TRBV28 and TRBJ2-1 provide the parts outside the CDR3, is DVKVTQSSRYLVKRTGEKVFLECVQDMDHENMFWYRQDPGLGLRLIYFSYDVKMKEKGDIPEGYSVSREKKERFSLILESASTNQTSMYLCASSRQRFGQFFGPGTRLTVL.

V gene TRBV9 combines with J gene TRBJ2-1, with D maybe TRBD2 (6 bases). With 3 bases removed from V and 0 bases from J, the gap between germline ends came to 7 bases. Germline lookup yields CDR1 SGDLS and CDR2 YYNGEE. CDR3 size: 14 residues. CDR3 nucleotide sequence: TGTGCCAGCAGCGCCGGGAGCTCCTACAATGAGCAGTTCTTC. This codes for CASSAGSSYNEQFF.

The chain links TRBV4-2 to TRBJ1-2, with TRBD1 identical over 8 bases. V dropped 1 base and J dropped 4; count of bases not matched to a gene: 8. Germline V lookup: CDR1 LGHNA, CDR2 YNFKEQ. The CDR3 length is 16 residues. The CDR3 reads CASSQAQGDTAYGYTF. CDR3 nucleotide sequence: TGTGCCAGCAGCCAAGCACAGGGGGATACTGCCTATGGCTACACCTTC.

This chain connects TRBV9 to TRBJ1-1, with D unresolved. The CDR3 sequence is 14 residues long. Germline V lookup: CDR1 SGDLS, CDR2 YYNGEE. Deletions cut 3 bases from V and 8 bases from J, with 17 bases between. The CDR3 coding sequence is TGTGCCAGCAGCGCCAGGCCCGGTTCTGAAGAAGCTTTCTTT. This translates into CASSARPGSEEAFF.